The 4 T cell receptor beta chains below were found in one sample sequenced in a study of cytomegalovirus exposure and HLA in healthy donors. The PCR contained 60 Vbeta and 13 Jbeta primers. Profiling relied on immunoSEQ multiplex PCR, and the TCRdb table lists in-frame clones only, not all of them. This sample has approximately 130,000 clones, with approximately 78% found just once. Sequenced material: PBMCs. Source of these receptors: a man between 35 and 55 years old in good health and CMV-seronegative.

The CDR3: CASSLSGRGGPDTQYF. In DNA form, the CDR3 reads TGCGCCAGCAGCCTAAGTGGGAGGGGGGGGCCAGATACGCAGTATTTT. The rearrangement links TRBV4-1 to TRBJ2-3; maybe TRBD2 (7 bases). This CDR3 spans 16 amino acids. Trimming removed 4 bases at V and 4 bases at J, with 18 bases between. Germline CDR1 reads MGHRA; CDR2 reads YSYEKL.

V gene TRBV11-3 combines with J gene TRBJ1-4, with D unclear. Looked up from germline, CDR1 is SGHNT and CDR2 is YENEEA. The V gene lost 1 base and the J gene lost 8 bases, with 8 bases spanning the gap. This CDR3 spans 13 amino acids. CDR3 sequence reads: CASSLVRREKLFF. Here the CDR3 DNA reads TGTGCCAGCAGCTTAGTAAGGAGGGAAAAACTGTTTTTT.

The chain recombines TRBV6-1 with TRBJ2-2; 8 bases line up with TRBD1. CDR1 is MNHNS, CDR2 SASEGT, per germline. This CDR3 region has 19 residues. The V segment lost 1 base and the J segment 4 bases; nucleotides outside the gene matches: 14. The chain's CDR3 is CASSEVVVGGTGVTGELFF. DNA for the CDR3: TGTGCCAGCAGTGAAGTAGTTGTTGGTGGGACAGGAGTCACCGGGGAGCTGTTTTTT.

CDR3 in DNA: TGTGCCTGGAGTGTACCACAGGGCCCAAACACCATATATTTT. Translation gives CAWSVPQGPNTIYF. The V and J genes are TRBV30 and TRBJ1-3, with D possibly being TRBD1 (6 bases). Trimming removed 0 bases from V and 6 bases from J, with 12 bases in between. Germline V gene data show CDR1 as GTSNPN and CDR2 as SVGIG (reference sequence). This CDR3 contains 14 residues.